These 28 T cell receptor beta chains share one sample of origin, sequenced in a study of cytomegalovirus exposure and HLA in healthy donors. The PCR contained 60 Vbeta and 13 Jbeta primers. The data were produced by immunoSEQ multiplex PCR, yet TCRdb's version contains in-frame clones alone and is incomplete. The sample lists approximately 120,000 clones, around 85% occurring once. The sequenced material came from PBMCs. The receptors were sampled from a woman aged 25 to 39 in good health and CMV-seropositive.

This chain's CDR3 is CASSLGGSYNEQFF. CDR3 sequence (DNA): TGTGCCAGCAGCTTGGGTGGGAGCTACAATGAGCAGTTCTTC. The J gene is TRBJ2-1, the V gene TRBV5-4; TRBD2 is a possible D gene (5 bases). The germline V gene encodes CDR1 SGHNT and CDR2 YYREEE (reference sequence). CDR3 length equals 14 residues. Trimming cost V 0 bases and J 3 bases, with 7 bases left between them.

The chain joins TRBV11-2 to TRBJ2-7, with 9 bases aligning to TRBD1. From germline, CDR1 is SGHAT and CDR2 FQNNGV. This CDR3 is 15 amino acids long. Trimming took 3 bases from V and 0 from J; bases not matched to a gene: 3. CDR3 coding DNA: TGTGCCAGCAGCTTTTCGGACAGGGGCTCCTACGAGCAGTACTTC. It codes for CASSFSDRGSYEQYF. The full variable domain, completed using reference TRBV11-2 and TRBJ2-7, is EAGVAQSPRYKIIEKRQSVAFWCNPISGHATLYWYQQILGQGPKLLIQFQNNGVVDDSQLPKDRFSAERLKGVDSTLKIQPAKLEDSAVYLCASSFSDRGSYEQYFGPGTRLTVT.

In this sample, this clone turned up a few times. CDR3 sequence: CASSGPREGAEEQYF. The CDR3 nucleotides read TGTGCCAGCAGCGGGCCTCGAGAGGGGGCGGAAGAGCAGTACTTC. This chain joins TRBV6-5 and TRBJ2-7, with 7 bases that match TRBD1. The CDR3 consists of 15 residues. The trim removed 6 bases at V and 7 bases at J, leaving 15 bases unmatched. Germline-derived CDR1 and CDR2 are MNHEY and SVGAGI.

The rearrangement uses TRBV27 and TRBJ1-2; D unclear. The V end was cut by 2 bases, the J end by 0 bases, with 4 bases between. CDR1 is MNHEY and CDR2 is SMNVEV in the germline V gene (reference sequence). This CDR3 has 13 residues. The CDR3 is CASSLRTNYGYTF. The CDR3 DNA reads TGTGCCAGCAGTTTACGTACTAACTATGGCTACACCTTC.

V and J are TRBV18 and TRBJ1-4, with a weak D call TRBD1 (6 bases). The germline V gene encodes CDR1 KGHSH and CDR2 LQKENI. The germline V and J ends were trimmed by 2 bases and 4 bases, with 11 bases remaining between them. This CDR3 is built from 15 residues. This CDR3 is CASSPSGGLNEKLFF. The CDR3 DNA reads TGTGCCAGCTCACCATCCGGGGGGCTTAATGAAAAACTGTTTTTT.

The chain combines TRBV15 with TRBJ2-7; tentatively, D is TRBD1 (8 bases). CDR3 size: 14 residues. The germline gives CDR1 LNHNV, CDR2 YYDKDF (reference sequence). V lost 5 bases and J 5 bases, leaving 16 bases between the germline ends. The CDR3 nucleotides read TGTGCCACCAGCGGGGGGGACAGGTCCGACGAGCAGTACTTC. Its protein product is CATSGGDRSDEQYF.

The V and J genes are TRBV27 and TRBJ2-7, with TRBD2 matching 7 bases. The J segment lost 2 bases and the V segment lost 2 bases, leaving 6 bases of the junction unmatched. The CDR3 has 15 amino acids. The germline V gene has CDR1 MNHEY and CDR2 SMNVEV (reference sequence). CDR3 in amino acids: CASSLVASGPYEQYF. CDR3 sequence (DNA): TGTGCCAGCAGTTTAGTGGCTAGCGGTCCCTACGAGCAGTACTTC.

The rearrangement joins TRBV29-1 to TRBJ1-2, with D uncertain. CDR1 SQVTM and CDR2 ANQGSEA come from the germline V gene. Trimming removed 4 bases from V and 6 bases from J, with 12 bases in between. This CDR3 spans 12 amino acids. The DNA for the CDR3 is TGCAGCGTTGGGCGGGCTAGGCATGGCTACACCTTC. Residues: CSVGRARHGYTF.

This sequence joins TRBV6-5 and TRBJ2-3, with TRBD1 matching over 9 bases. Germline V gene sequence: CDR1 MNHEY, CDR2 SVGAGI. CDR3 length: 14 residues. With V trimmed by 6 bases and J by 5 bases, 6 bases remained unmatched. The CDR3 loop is CASRRTGEVDTQYF. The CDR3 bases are TGTGCCAGCAGACGGACAGGGGAGGTAGATACGCAGTATTTT.

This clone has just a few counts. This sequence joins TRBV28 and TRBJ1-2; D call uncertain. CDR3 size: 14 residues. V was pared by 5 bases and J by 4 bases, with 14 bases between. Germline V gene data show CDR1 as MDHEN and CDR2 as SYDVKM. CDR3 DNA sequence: TGTGCCAGCAGTCCTCATACATCACCCTATGGCTACACCTTC. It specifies CASSPHTSPYGYTF.

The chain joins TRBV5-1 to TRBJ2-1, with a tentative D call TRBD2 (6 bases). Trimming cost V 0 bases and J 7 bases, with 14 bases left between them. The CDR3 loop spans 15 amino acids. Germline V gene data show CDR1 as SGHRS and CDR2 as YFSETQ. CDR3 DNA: TGCGCCAGCAGCTTGGAGGCAGGTGGGAGGAATGAGCAGTTCTTC. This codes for CASSLEAGGRNEQFF.

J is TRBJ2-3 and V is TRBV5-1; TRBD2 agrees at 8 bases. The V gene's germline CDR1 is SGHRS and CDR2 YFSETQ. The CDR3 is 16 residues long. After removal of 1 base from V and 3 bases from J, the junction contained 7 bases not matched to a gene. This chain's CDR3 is CASSLIGGGATDTQYF. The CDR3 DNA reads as TGCGCCAGCAGCTTGATCGGGGGGGGAGCGACAGATACGCAGTATTTT.

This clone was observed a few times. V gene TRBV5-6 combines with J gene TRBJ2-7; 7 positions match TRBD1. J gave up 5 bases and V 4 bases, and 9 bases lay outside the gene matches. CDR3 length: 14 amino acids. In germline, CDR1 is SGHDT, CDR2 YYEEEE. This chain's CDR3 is CASSIWTGKNEQYF. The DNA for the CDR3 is TGTGCCAGCAGCATTTGGACAGGCAAGAACGAGCAGTACTTC.

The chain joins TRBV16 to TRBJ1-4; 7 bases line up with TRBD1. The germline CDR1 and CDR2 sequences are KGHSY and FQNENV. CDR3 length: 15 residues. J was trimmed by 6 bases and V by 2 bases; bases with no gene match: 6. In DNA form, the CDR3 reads TGTGCCAGCAGCCAAATTATAGGGGGCGATGAAAAACTGTTTTTT. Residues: CASSQIIGGDEKLFF.

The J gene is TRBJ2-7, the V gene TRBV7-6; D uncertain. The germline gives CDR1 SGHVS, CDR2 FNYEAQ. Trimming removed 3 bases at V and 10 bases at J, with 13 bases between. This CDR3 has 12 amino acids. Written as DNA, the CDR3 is TGTGCCAGCAGCTTTAGGAAGGAGAGACAGTACTTC. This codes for CASSFRKERQYF.

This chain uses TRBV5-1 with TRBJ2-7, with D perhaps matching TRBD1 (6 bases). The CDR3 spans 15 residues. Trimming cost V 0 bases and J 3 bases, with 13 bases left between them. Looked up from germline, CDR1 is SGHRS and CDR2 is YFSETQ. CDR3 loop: CASSLGQGRDYEQYF. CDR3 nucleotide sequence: TGCGCCAGCAGCTTGGGGCAGGGGCGAGACTACGAGCAGTACTTC.

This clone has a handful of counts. The CDR3 bases are TGTGCCAGCTCACCAAACAGGGACCCCCTTGGCTACACCTTC. Translating gives CASSPNRDPLGYTF. This chain connects TRBV18 to TRBJ1-2, with a possible D match to TRBD1 (6 bases). CDR3 size: 14 residues. Germline V lookup: CDR1 KGHSH, CDR2 LQKENI. The V end was cut by 2 bases, the J end by 7 bases, with 14 bases between.

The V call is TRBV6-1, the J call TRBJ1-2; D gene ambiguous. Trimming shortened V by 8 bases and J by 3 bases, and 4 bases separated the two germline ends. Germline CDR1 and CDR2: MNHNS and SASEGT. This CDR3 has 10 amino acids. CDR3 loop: CASSYYGYTF. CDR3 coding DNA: TGTGCCAGCTCCTACTATGGCTACACCTTC.

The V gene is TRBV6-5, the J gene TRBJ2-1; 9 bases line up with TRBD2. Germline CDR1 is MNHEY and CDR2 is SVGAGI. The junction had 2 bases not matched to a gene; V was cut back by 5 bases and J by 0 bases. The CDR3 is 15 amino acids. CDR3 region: CASSRSGSSYNEQFF. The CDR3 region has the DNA TGTGCCAGCAGTCGTAGCGGGAGCTCCTACAATGAGCAGTTCTTC.

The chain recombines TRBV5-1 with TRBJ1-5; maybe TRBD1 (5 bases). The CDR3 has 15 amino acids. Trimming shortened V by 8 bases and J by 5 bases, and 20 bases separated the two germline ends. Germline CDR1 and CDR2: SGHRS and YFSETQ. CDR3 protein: CASKREPAGDQPQHF. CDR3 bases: TGCGCCAGTAAGCGGGAACCGGCGGGGGATCAGCCCCAGCATTTT.

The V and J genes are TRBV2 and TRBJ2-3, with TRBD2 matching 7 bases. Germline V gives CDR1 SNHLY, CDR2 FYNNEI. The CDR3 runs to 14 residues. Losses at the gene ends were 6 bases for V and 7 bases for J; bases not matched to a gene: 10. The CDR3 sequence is CASSPGLGIYTQYF. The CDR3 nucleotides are TGTGCCAGCAGCCCCGGACTAGGTATTTATACGCAGTATTTT.

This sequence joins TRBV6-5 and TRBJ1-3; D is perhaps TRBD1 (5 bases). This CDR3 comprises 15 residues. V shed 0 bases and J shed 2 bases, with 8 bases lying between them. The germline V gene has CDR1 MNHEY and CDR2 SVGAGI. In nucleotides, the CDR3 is TGTGCCAGCAGTTACTCCCCAGGGCCTGGAAACACCATATATTTT. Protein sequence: CASSYSPGPGNTIYF.

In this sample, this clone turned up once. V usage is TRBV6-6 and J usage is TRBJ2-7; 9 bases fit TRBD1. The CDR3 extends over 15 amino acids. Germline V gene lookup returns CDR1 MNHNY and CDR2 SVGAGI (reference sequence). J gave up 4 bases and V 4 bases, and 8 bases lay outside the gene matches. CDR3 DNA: TGTGCCAGCAGTTCCCCCGGGACAGGGAGGTACGAGCAGTACTTC. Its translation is CASSSPGTGRYEQYF.

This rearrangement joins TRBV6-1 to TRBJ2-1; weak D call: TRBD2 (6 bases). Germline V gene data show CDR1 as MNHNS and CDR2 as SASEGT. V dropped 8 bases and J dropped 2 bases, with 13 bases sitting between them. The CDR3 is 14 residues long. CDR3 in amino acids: CASLPSVPYNEQFF. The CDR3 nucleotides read TGTGCCAGCCTTCCTAGCGTGCCCTACAATGAGCAGTTCTTC.

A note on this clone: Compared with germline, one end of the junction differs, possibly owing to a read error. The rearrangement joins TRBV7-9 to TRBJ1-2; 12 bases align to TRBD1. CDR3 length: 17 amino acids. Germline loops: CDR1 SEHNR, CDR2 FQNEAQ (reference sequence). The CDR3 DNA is TGTTCCAGCAACCTCGGGGAAGGGACAGGGGGCGCCTATGGCTACACCTTC. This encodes CSSNLGEGTGGAYGYTF.

The DNA of the CDR3 is TGCAGCGTTGACGGGGACAGGGTGGTCAATGAGCAGTTCTTC. Translating it yields CSVDGDRVVNEQFF. The rearrangement uses TRBV29-1 and TRBJ2-1; 9 bases are a match to TRBD1. Germline CDR1 is SQVTM and CDR2 is ANQGSEA. The CDR3 length is 14 residues. V was pared by 3 bases and J by 6 bases, with 6 bases of the junction left unmatched.

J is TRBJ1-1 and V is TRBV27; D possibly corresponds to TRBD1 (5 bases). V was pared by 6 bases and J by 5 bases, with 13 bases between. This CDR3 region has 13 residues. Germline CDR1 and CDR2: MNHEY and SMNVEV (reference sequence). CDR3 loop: CASRSAGRTEAFF. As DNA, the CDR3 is TGTGCCAGCAGATCCGCAGGGCGGACTGAAGCTTTCTTT.

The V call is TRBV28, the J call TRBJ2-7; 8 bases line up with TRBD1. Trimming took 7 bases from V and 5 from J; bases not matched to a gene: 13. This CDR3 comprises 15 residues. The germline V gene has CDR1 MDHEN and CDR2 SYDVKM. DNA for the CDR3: TGTGCCAGCAACTTGTTACGGACAGGGTTCGACGAGCAGTACTTC. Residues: CASNLLRTGFDEQYF.